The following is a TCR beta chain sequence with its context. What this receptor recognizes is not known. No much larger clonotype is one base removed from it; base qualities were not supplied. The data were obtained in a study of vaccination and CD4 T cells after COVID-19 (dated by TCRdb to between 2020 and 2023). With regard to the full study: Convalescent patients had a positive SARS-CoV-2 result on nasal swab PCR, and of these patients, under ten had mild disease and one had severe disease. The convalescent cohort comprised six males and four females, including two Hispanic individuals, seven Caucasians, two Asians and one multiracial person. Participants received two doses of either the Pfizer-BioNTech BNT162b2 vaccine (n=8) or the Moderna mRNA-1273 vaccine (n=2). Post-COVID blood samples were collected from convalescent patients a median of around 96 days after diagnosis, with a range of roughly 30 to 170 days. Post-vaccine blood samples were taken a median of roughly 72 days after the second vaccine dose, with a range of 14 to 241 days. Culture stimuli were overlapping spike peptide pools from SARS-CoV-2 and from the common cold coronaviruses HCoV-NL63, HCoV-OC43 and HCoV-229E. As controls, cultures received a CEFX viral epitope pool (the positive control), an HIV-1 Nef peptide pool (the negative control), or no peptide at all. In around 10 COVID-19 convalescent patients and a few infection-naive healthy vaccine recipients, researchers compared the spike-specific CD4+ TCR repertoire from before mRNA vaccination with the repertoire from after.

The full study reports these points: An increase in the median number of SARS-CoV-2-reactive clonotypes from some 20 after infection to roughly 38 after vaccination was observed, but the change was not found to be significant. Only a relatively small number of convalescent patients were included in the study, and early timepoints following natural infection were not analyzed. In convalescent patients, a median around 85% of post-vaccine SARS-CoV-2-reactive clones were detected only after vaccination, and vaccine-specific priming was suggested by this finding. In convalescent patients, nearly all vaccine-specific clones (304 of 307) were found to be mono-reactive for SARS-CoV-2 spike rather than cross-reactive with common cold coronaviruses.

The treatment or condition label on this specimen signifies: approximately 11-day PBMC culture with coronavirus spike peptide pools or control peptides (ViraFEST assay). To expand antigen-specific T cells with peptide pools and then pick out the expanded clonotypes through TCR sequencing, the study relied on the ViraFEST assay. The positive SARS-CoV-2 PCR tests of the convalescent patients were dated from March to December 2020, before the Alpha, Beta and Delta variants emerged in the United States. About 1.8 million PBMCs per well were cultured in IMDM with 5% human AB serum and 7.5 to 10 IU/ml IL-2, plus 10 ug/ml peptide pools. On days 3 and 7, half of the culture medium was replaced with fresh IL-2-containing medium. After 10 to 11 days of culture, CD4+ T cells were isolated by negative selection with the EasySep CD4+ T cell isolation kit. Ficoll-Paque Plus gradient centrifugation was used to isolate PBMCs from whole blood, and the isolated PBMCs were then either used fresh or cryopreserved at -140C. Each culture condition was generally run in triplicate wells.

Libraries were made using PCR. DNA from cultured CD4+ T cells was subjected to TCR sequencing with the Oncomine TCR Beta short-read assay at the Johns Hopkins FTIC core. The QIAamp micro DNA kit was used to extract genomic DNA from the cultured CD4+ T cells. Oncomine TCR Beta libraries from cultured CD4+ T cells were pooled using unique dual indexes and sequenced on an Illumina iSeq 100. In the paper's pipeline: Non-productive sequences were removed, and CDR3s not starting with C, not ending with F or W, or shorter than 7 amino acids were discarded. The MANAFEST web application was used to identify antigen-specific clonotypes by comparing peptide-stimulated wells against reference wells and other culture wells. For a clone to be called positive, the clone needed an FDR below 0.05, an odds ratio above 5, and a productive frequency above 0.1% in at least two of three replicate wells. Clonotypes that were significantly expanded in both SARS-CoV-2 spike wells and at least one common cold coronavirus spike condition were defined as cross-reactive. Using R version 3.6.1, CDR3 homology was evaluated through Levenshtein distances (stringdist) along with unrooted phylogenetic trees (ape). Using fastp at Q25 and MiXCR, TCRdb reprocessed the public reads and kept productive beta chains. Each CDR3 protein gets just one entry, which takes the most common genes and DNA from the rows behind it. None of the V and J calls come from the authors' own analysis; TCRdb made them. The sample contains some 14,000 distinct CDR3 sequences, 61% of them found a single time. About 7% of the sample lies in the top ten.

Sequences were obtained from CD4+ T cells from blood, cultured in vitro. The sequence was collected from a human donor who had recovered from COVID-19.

Here the CDR3 is given as CASHQGTGGRGYTF. In nucleotides, the sequence is TGTGCCTCCCACCAAGGGACAGGGGGCAGGGGCTACACCTTC. The rearrangement combines TRBV30 with TRBJ1-2; 12 bases in between match TRBD1. Reading the germline V gene (reference sequence) gives CDR1 GTSNPN and CDR2 SVGIG. CDR3 length: 14 amino acids, cysteine to phenylalanine. Only the CDR3 part of the read is kept: 42 bases, read in frame from the first base. V has 7 bases trimmed and J has 8 bases trimmed; junction bases matching no gene number 11. The entire variable domain, with the stretches around the CDR3 drawn from the reference TRBV30 and TRBJ1-2 proteins, is SQTIHQWPATLVQPVGSPLSLECTVEGTSNPNLYWYRQAAGRGLQLLFYSVGIGQISSEVPQNLSASRPQDRQFILSSKKLLLSDSGFYLCASHQGTGGRGYTFGSGTRLTVV.